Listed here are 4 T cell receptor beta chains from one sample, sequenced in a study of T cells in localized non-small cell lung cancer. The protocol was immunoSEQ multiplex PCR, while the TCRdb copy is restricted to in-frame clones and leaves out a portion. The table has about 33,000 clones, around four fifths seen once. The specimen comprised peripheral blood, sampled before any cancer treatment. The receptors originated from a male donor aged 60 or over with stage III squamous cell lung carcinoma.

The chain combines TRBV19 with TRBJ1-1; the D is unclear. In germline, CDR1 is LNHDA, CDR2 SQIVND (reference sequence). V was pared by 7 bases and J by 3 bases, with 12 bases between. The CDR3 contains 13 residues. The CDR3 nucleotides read TGTGCCAGTAAGAGAGAGAGAGACACTGAAGCTTTCTTT. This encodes CASKRERDTEAFF.

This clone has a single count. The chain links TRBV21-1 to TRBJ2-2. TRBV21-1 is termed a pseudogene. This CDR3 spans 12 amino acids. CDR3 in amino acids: CASRDRSGELFF. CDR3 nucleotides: TGTGCCAGCAGGGATCGCTCCGGGGAGCTGTTTTTT.

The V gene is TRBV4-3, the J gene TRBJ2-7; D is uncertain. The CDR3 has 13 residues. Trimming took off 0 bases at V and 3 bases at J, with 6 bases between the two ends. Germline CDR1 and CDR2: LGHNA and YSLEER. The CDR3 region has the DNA TGCGCCAGCAGCCAAGATCCGAACTACGAGCAGTACTTC. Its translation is CASSQDPNYEQYF.

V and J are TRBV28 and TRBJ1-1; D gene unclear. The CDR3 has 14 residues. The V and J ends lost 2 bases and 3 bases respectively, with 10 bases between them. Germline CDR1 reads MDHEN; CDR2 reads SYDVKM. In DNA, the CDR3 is TGTGCCAGCAGTTTACACAGCGATTACACTGAAGCTTTCTTT. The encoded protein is CASSLHSDYTEAFF.